This T cell receptor beta chain was captured in a study of regulatory T cells in long-lasting Graves disease. Trimming removed 6 bases from V and 6 bases from J, with 11 bases in between. The CDR3 contains 13 residues. The germline V gene encodes CDR1 MDHEN and CDR2 SYDVKM. This clonotype was counted only a few times. The antigen is undetermined. Broader study findings: Accuracy could have been hurt by small sample size.

Time point specified: persistent/refractory GD, antithyroid drugs over 5 years with positive TRAb. Extracted PBMC RNA gave rise to the TCR library. Library construction for TCR beta used iRepertoire HTBI primers and Arm-PCR of CDR3 regions. TCRdb itself ran the multiplex PCR reads through MiXCR, one entry per CDR3 protein. The sample holds some 340,000 distinct CDR3 sequences, about 23% seen once. Sequenced here: peripheral blood mononuclear cells (PBMCs), sampled when the disease was refractory, from a patient treated with antithyroid drugs. This clonotype was sampled from a woman aged 40 to 50 with Graves disease. The chain is built from TRBV28 and TRBJ2-2, with TRBD2 as a possible D gene (6 bases). Here the CDR3 DNA reads TGTGCCAGCAGAACATGGGGGGCCGGGGAGCTGTTTTTT. It translates to CASRTWGAGELFF.